Listed here are 20 T cell receptor beta chains from one sample, sequenced in a study of T cell repertoires in cytomegalovirus infection. Their antigens remain unidentified. Each CDR3 protein gets one entry after TCRdb re-called the reads with MiXCR. This sample carries a few hundred thousand distinct CDR3 sequences, 30% to 40% of them seen once, and the ten largest clones take roughly 15%. The sequencing here drew on cultured PBMCs, taken from culture after CMV antigen stimulation. These receptor sequences come from a human donor in good health (CMV status not recorded). Some clones in this sample may be carry-over from other donors' samples.

This clonotype was counted a few times. The V call is TRBV15, the J call TRBJ2-2; D gene ambiguous. The CDR3 consists of 14 residues. The germline V gene encodes CDR1 LNHNV and CDR2 YYDKDF (reference sequence). V was shortened by 4 bases and J by 0 bases, with 6 bases between the two germline ends. The CDR3 sequence is CATSTGANTGELFF. The CDR3 DNA sequence: TGTGCCACCAGCACGGGCGCGAACACCGGGGAGCTGTTTTTT.

This chain connects TRBV20-1 to TRBJ1-4; tentatively, D is TRBD1 (5 bases). V dropped 3 bases and J dropped 0 bases, with 17 bases sitting between them. Germline loops: CDR1 DFQATT, CDR2 SNEGSKA (reference sequence). CDR3 length equals 17 residues. DNA of the CDR3: TGCAGTGCTAGGCCCTTCGGAAGGGGTCCAACTAATGAAAAACTGTTTTTT. This sequence encodes CSARPFGRGPTNEKLFF.

This clonotype has more than one count but fewer than ten. The gene calls are TRBV6-1 and TRBJ2-3; TRBD2 might be the D (6 bases). This CDR3 region has 17 residues. Trimming pared 5 bases from V and 0 bases from J, leaving 18 bases between. CDR1 and CDR2 (germline): MNHNS, SASEGT. CDR3 nucleotide sequence: TGTGCCAGCAGTTATCGTTCACTAGCCTTTAGCACAGATACGCAGTATTTT. Protein product: CASSYRSLAFSTDTQYF.

The rearrangement uses TRBV7-9 and TRBJ1-4; D gene ambiguous. This CDR3 comprises 13 residues. CDR1 and CDR2 from the germline V gene are SEHNR and FQNEAQ (reference sequence). Deletions cut 1 base from V and 7 bases from J, with 7 bases between. In nucleotides, the CDR3 is TGTGCCAGCAGCTTAGGGGCGGCTGAAAAACTGTTTTTT. Its translation is CASSLGAAEKLFF.

This clonotype was seen a few times. The chain uses TRBV12-3 or TRBV12-4 and TRBJ2-1; tentatively, D is TRBD2 (6 bases). V shed 3 bases and J shed 9 bases, with 27 bases lying between them. This CDR3 comprises 18 residues. CDR3 amino acids: CASSFALSPGAHRAEQFF. CDR3 coding DNA: TGTGCCAGCAGTTTCGCTCTTAGCCCGGGAGCGCACCGGGCTGAGCAGTTCTTC.

The CDR3 region has the DNA TGTGCCAGCAGTTTGGGACTAGCGGGGACGGACTTCAATGAGCAGTTCTTC. Its translation is CASSLGLAGTDFNEQFF. V is TRBV12-3 or TRBV12-4 and J is TRBJ2-1; TRBD2 aligns across 13 bases. The CDR3 contains 17 residues. V was pared by 3 bases and J by 6 bases, with 8 bases of the junction left unmatched.

This clonotype showed up just a few times. This rearrangement joins TRBV6-5 to TRBJ2-1; TRBD1 aligns across 7 bases. The CDR3 totals 14 residues. CDR1 and CDR2 from the germline V gene are MNHEY and SVGAGI. The junction had 7 bases not matched to a gene; V was cut back by 8 bases and J by 3 bases. The CDR3 reads CASRDRALYNEQFF. CDR3 DNA sequence: TGTGCCAGCCGAGACAGGGCTCTCTACAATGAGCAGTTCTTC.

This clonotype was recorded a few times. V is TRBV12-3 or TRBV12-4 and J is TRBJ2-1, with D possibly called TRBD1 or TRBD2 (7 bases each). The length of the CDR3 is 17 residues. Deletions cut 5 bases from V and 1 base from J, with 18 bases between. This CDR3 reads CASSRGGGSGSYNEQFF. CDR3 DNA: TGTGCCAGCAGTCGAGGGGGCGGGAGCGGATCCTACAATGAGCAGTTCTTC.

This clonotype was observed many times. The chain couples TRBV7-2 to TRBJ2-7, with TRBD1 identical over 7 bases. CDR3 length: 14 amino acids. Trimming removed 7 bases from V and 1 base from J; junction bases left unmatched: 7. Germline CDR1 is SGHTA and CDR2 is FQGNSA. CDR3 coding DNA: TGTGCCAGCACCAAGGACAGGTTTTCCTACGAGCAGTACTTC. Amino acid sequence: CASTKDRFSYEQYF.

This chain connects TRBV7-2 to TRBJ2-3, with TRBD1 identical over 7 bases. There are 15 residues in the CDR3. CDR1 is SGHTA and CDR2 is FQGNSA in the germline V gene. Germline trimming cut 2 bases from V and 2 bases from J; bases unmatched to any gene: 4. The CDR3 here is CASSLSGQDTDTQYF. For the CDR3, the DNA is TGTGCCAGCAGCTTATCCGGACAGGACACAGATACGCAGTATTTT.

The chain carries TRBV28 and TRBJ2-5, with TRBD1 matching 8 bases. The CDR3 has 16 residues. Per the germline V gene, CDR1 is MDHEN and CDR2 is SYDVKM. V gave up 3 bases and J gave up 2 bases; unmatched junction bases: 8. The CDR3 region has the DNA TGTGCCAGCAGTTTCGCAGGGGGCCTTCGACAAGAGACCCAGTACTTC. Amino acid sequence: CASSFAGGLRQETQYF.

In this sample, this clonotype turned up many times. The genes are TRBV7-2 and TRBJ2-1, with 10 bases lining up with TRBD1. From germline, CDR1 is SGHTA and CDR2 FQGNSA. V lost 6 bases to trimming and J lost 3 bases; unmatched junction nucleotides: 14. The CDR3 extends over 18 amino acids. CDR3 nucleotide sequence: TGTGCCAGCAGGGACAGGGGGGCGTTAGACCCCTACTACAATGAGCAGTTCTTC. The encoded protein is CASRDRGALDPYYNEQFF. Variable domain in full (rest from reference TRBV7-2 and TRBJ2-1): GAGVSQSPSNKVTEKGKDVELRCDPISGHTALYWYRQSLGQGLEFLIYFQGNSAPDKSGLPSDRFSAERTGGSVSTLTIQRTQQEDSAVYLCASRDRGALDPYYNEQFFGPGTRLTVL.

This clonotype appeared a few times. The V and J genes are TRBV19 and TRBJ1-5, with TRBD1 matching 9 bases. Trimming at V came to 7 bases and at J to 6 bases, leaving 13 bases not matched to a gene. CDR3 length equals 16 residues. Germline V gives CDR1 LNHDA, CDR2 SQIVND (reference sequence). The CDR3 region is CASNKDPGQGIQPQHF. The CDR3 DNA follows: TGTGCCAGTAATAAGGATCCCGGACAGGGGATTCAGCCCCAGCATTTT.

The rearrangement uses TRBV5-3 and TRBJ2-5, with TRBD2 matching 7 bases. TRBV5-3 is an ORF for which the function is uncertain. Unmatched junction bases numbered 6, after V lost 9 bases and J lost 4 bases. This CDR3 is 12 amino acids long. CDR3 nucleotides: TGTGCCACCGCGGGGGTAGGAGAGACCCAGTACTTC. Protein: CATAGVGETQYF.

V and J are TRBV12-3 or TRBV12-4 and TRBJ2-1, with 11 bases aligning to TRBD2. V dropped 7 bases and J dropped 0; count of bases not matched to a gene: 5. There are 16 residues in the CDR3. CDR3 residues: CASKPGLAASYNEQFF. In DNA, the CDR3 is TGTGCCAGCAAACCGGGACTAGCGGCCTCCTACAATGAGCAGTTCTTC.

This clonotype showed up many times. The CDR3 spells CASSQWRAGTRARSKNIQYF. The CDR3 nucleotides read TGCGCCAGCAGCCAATGGCGGGCGGGGACGCGGGCACGGAGCAAAAACATTCAGTACTTC. The chain carries TRBV4-1 and TRBJ2-4; perhaps TRBD2 as D (6 bases). Germline CDR1 and CDR2: MGHRA and YSYEKL. The length of the CDR3 is 20 residues. The V end lost 2 bases, the J end lost 3 bases, and 26 bases lay between the germline ends.

This clonotype has a handful of counts. The chain joins TRBV7-2 to TRBJ2-3; D perhaps matches TRBD2 (5 bases). Germline-derived CDR1 and CDR2 are SGHTA and FQGNSA. CDR3 size: 14 residues. V was shortened by 5 bases and J by 0 bases, with 9 bases between the two germline ends. CDR3 bases: TGTGCCAGCAGCGGGCGGGTTAGCACAGATACGCAGTATTTT. It yields the protein CASSGRVSTDTQYF.

The chain recombines TRBV5-1 with TRBJ1-2; D remains unclear. This CDR3 has 14 residues. CDR1 SGHRS and CDR2 YFSETQ come from the germline V gene. With 0 bases removed from V and 0 bases from J, the gap between germline ends came to 6 bases. The CDR3 DNA is TGCGCCAGCAGCTTGGATGGTTCTAACTATGGCTACACCTTC. Translated: CASSLDGSNYGYTF.

This clonotype was detected ten times or more. The chain is built from TRBV5-1 and TRBJ2-1, with D possibly being TRBD2 (5 bases). The CDR3 sequence is 16 residues long. Per germline, CDR1 SGHRS and CDR2 YFSETQ. V lost 1 base, J lost 0 bases, and 11 bases lay in between. Here the CDR3 reads CASSLLAIGSYNEQFF. For the CDR3, the DNA is TGCGCCAGCAGCTTGTTAGCGATTGGCTCCTACAATGAGCAGTTCTTC.

The V gene is TRBV4-1, the J gene TRBJ1-1; 7 bases agree with TRBD1. Trimming removed 0 bases from V and 6 bases from J; junction bases left unmatched: 16. CDR1 is MGHRA and CDR2 is YSYEKL in the germline V gene. The CDR3 sequence is 18 residues long. DNA of the CDR3: TGCGCCAGCAGCCAAGAGGACCGCTACCGGCGACAGGGTGCTGAAGCTTTCTTT. Its protein product is CASSQEDRYRRQGAEAFF.